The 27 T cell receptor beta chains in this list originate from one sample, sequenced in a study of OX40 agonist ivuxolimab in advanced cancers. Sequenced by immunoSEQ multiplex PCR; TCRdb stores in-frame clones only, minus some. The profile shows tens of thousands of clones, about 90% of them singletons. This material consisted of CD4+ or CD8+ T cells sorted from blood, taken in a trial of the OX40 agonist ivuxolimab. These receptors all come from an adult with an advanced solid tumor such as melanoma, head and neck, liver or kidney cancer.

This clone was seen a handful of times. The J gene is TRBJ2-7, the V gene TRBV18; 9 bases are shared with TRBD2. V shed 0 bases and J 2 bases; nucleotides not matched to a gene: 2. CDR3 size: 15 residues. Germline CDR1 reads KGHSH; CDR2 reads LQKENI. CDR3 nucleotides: TGTGCCAGCTCACCACCTAGCGGGAGCACCTACGAGCAGTACTTC. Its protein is CASSPPSGSTYEQYF.

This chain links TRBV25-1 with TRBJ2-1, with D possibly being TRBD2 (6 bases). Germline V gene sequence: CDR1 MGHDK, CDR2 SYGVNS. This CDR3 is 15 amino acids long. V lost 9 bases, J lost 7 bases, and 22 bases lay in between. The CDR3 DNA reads TGTGCCAGTATGATGGGACGGGAGAGGCATAATGAGCAGTTCTTC. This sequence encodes CASMMGRERHNEQFF.

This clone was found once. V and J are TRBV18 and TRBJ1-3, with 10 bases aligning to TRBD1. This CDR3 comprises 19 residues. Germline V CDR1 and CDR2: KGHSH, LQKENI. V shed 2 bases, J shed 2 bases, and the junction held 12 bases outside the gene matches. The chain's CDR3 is CASSPVPRTGGDPGNTIYF. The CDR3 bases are TGTGCCAGCTCACCAGTCCCCCGGACAGGGGGTGATCCTGGAAACACCATATATTTT.

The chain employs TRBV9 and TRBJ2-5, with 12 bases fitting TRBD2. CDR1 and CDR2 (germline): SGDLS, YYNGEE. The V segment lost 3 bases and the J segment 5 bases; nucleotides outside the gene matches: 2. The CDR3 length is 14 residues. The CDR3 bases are TGTGCCAGCAGCGCGACTAGCGGGAGTGAGACCCAGTACTTC. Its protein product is CASSATSGSETQYF.

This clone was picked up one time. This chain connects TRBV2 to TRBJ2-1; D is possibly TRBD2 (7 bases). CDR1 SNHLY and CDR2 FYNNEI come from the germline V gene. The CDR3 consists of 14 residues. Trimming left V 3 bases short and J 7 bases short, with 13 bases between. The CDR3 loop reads CASSESGGGNEQFF. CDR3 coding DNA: TGTGCCAGCAGTGAGTCGGGGGGCGGGAATGAGCAGTTCTTC.

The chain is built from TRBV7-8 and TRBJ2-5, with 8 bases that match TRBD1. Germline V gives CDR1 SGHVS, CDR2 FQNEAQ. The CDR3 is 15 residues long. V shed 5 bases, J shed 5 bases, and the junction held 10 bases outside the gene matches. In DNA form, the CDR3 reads TGTGCCAGCAGCCTAGAGACAGGGGTTACGGAGACCCAGTACTTC. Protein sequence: CASSLETGVTETQYF. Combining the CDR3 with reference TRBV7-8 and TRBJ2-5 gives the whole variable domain GAGVSQSPRYKVAKRGQDVALRCDPISGHVSLFWYQQALGQGPEFLTYFQNEAQLDKSGLPSDRFFAERPEGSVSTLKIQRTQQEDSAVYLCASSLETGVTETQYFGPGTRLLVL.

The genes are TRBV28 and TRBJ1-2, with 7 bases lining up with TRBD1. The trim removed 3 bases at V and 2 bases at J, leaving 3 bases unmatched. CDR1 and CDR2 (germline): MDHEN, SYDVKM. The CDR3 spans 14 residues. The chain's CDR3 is CASSLGDRNYGYTF. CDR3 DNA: TGTGCCAGCAGTTTGGGGGACAGAAACTATGGCTACACCTTC.

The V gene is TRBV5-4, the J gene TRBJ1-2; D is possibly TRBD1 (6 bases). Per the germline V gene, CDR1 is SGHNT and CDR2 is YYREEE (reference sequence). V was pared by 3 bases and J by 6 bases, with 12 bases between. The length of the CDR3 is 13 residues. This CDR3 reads CASSSRTENGYTF. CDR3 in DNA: TGTGCCAGCAGCTCCCGGACAGAGAATGGCTACACCTTC.

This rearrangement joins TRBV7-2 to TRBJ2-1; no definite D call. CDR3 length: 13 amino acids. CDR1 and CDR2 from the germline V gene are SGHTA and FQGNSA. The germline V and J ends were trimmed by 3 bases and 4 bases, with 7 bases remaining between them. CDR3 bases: TGTGCCAGCAGCTTCCCCGGATACAATGAGCAGTTCTTC. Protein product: CASSFPGYNEQFF.

Here the CDR3 reads CASSFLGGGVPYEQYF. The CDR3 DNA follows: TGCGCCAGCAGCTTCCTGGGGGGGGGAGTACCCTACGAGCAGTACTTC. The gene calls are TRBV5-1 and TRBJ2-7, with 7 bases matching TRBD2. There are 16 residues in the CDR3. Trimming at V came to 2 bases and at J to 2 bases, leaving 10 bases not matched to a gene. Germline V gene lookup returns CDR1 SGHRS and CDR2 YFSETQ.

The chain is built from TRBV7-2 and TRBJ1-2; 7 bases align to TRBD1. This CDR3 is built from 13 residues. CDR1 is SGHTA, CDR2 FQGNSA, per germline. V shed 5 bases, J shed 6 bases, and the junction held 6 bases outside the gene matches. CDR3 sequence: CASSKRQGHGYTF. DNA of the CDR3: TGTGCCAGCAGCAAGAGACAGGGACATGGCTACACCTTC.

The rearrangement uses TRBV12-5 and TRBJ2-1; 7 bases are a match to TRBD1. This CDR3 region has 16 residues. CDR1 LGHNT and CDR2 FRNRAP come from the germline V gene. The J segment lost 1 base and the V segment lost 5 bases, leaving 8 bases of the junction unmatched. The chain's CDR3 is CASGPRGTESYNEQFF. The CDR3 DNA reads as TGTGCTAGTGGTCCCCGAGGGACAGAATCCTACAATGAGCAGTTCTTC.

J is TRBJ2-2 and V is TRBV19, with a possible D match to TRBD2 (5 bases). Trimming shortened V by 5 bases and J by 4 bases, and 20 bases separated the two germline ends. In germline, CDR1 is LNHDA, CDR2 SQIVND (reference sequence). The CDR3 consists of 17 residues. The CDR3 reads CASSAATGRGGTGELFF. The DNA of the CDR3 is TGTGCCAGTAGTGCAGCTACGGGGAGAGGAGGCACCGGGGAGCTGTTTTTT. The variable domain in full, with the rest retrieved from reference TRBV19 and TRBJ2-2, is DGGITQSPKYLFRKEGQNVTLSCEQNLNHDAMYWYRQDPGQGLRLIYYSQIVNDFQKGDIAEGYSVSREKKESFPLTVTSAQKNPTAFYLCASSAATGRGGTGELFFGEGSRLTVL.

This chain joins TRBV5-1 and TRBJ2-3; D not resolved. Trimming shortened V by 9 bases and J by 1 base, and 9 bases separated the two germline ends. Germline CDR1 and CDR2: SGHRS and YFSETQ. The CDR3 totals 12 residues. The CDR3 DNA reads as TGCGCCACCCGTGGTGGCACAGATACGCAGTATTTT. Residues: CATRGGTDTQYF.

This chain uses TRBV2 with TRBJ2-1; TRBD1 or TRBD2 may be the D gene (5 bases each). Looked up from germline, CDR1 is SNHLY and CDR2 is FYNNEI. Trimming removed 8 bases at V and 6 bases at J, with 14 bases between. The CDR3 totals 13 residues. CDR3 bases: TGTGCCAGCGGGACCCACATGGGCAATGAGCAGTTCTTC. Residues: CASGTHMGNEQFF.

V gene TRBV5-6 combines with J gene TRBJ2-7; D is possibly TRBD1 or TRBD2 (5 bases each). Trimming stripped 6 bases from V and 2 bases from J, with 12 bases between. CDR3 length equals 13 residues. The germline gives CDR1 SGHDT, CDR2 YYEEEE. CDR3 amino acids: CASTRGWAYEQYF. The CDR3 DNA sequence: TGTGCCAGCACGAGGGGATGGGCCTACGAGCAGTACTTC.

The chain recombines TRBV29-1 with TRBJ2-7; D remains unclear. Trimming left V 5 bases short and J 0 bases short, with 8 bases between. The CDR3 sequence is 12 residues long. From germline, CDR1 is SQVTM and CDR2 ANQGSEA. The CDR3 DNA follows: TGCAGCGTTTGGCACTCCTCCTACGAGCAGTACTTC. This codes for CSVWHSSYEQYF.

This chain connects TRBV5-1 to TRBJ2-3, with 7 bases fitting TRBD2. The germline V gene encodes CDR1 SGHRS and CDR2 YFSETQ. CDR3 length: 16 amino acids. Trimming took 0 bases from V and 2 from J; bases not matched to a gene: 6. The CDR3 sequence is CASSLAGGKATDTQYF. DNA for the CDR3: TGCGCCAGCAGCTTGGCGGGAGGAAAAGCCACAGATACGCAGTATTTT.

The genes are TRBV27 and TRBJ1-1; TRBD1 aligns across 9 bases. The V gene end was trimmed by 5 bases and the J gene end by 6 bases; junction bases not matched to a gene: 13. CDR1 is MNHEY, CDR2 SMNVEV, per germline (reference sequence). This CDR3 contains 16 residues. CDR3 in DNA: TGTGCCAGCAGTAATAGACCGGGACAGGGAGGTGCTGAAGCTTTCTTT. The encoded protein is CASSNRPGQGGAEAFF.

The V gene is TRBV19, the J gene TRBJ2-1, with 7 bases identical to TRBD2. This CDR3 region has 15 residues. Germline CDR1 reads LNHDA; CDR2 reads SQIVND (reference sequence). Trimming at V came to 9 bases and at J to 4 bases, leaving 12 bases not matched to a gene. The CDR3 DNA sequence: TGTGCCAGCCGTCCAGGAGCGGGACTATACAATGAGCAGTTCTTC. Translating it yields CASRPGAGLYNEQFF.

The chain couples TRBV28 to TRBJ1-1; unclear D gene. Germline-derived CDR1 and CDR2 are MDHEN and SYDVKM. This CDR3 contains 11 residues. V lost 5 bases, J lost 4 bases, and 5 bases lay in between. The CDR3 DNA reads TGTGCCAGCAGTAAGGGCACTGAAGCTTTCTTT. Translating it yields CASSKGTEAFF.

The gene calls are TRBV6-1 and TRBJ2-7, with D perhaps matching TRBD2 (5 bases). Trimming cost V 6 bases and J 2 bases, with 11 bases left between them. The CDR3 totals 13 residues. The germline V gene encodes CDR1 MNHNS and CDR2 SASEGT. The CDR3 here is CASSPEGTYEQYF. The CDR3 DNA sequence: TGTGCCAGCAGCCCCGAGGGAACCTACGAGCAGTACTTC.

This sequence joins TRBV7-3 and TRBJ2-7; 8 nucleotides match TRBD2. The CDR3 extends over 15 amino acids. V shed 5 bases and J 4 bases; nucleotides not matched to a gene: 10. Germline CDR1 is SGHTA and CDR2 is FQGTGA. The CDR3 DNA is TGTGCCAGCAGCCTCTCCGGGACTAGTAGGTACGAGCAGTACTTC. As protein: CASSLSGTSRYEQYF.

CDR3 region: CSVGQGAWNNEQFF. The CDR3 DNA reads as TGCAGCGTAGGCCAGGGGGCTTGGAACAATGAGCAGTTCTTC. The chain links TRBV29-1 to TRBJ2-1, with TRBD1 matching 8 bases. The J segment lost 5 bases and the V segment lost 6 bases, leaving 9 bases of the junction unmatched. The length of the CDR3 is 14 residues. Looked up from germline, CDR1 is SQVTM and CDR2 is ANQGSEA.

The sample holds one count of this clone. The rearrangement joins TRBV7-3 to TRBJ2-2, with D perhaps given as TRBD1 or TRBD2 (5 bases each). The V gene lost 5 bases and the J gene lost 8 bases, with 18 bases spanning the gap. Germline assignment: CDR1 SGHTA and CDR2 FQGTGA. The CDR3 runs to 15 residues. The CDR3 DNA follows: TGTGCCAGCAGCCGCCTGGGGGTTGGGATTGGGGAGCTGTTTTTT. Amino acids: CASSRLGVGIGELFF.

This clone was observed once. CDR3 DNA: TGTGCCAGCAGTGAATATAGAGCGGGGACTAGCGGGTACAATGAGCAGTTCTTC. Its protein is CASSEYRAGTSGYNEQFF. V gene TRBV25-1 combines with J gene TRBJ2-1; 12 nucleotides line up with TRBD2. The V segment lost 0 bases and the J segment 4 bases; nucleotides outside the gene matches: 7. The CDR3 totals 18 residues. Germline V CDR1 and CDR2: MGHDK, SYGVNS.

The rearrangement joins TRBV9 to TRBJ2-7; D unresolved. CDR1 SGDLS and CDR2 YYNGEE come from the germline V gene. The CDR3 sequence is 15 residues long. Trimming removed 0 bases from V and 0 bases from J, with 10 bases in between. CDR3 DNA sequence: TGTGCCAGCAGCGTAGGGGTCTCACCCTCCTACGAGCAGTACTTC. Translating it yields CASSVGVSPSYEQYF.